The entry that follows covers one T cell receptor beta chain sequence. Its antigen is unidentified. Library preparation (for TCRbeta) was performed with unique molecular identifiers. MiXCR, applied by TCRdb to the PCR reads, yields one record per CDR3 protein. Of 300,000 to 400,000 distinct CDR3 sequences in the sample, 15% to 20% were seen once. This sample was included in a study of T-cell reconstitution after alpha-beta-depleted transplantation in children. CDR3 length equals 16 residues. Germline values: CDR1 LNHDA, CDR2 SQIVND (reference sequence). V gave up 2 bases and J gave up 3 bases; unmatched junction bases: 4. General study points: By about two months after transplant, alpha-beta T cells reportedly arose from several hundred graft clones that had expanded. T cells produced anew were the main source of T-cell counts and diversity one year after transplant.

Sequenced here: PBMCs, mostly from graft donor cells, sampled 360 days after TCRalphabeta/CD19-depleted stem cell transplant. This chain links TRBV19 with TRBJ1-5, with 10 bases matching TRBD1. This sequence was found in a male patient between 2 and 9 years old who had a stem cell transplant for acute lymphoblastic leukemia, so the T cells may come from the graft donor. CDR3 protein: CASSITGTGANQPQHF. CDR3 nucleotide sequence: TGTGCCAGTAGTATAACCGGGACAGGGGCCAATCAGCCCCAGCATTTT.